Presented here are 10 T cell receptor beta chains from one specimen sequenced in a study of T cell repertoires in cytomegalovirus infection. One entry per CDR3 protein results from TCRdb running MiXCR on the reads. The sample records roughly 180,000 distinct CDR3 sequences, roughly 17% being singletons. The sample comprised CD8+ T cells from PBMCs. The receptors stem from a human donor in good health (CMV status not recorded). Some clones in this sample may be carry-over from other donors' samples.

This clonotype was seen a few times. This rearrangement joins TRBV4-1 to TRBJ2-7; D may be TRBD1 or TRBD2 (7 bases each). CDR3 length: 16 residues. Germline-derived CDR1 and CDR2 are MGHRA and YSYEKL. Trimming cost V 2 bases and J 5 bases, with 19 bases left between them. This CDR3 is CASSQIGRGQDNEQYF. CDR3 bases: TGCGCCAGCAGCCAAATAGGGAGGGGGCAAGACAACGAGCAGTACTTC.

This clonotype appeared a few times. V gene TRBV7-2 combines with J gene TRBJ1-3; D is undetermined. CDR1 and CDR2 (germline): SGHTA, FQGNSA. This CDR3 spans 17 amino acids. V gave up 2 bases and J gave up 0 bases, with 14 bases separating them. The CDR3 nucleotides are TGTGCCAGCAGCTTACGGCCCCAGGAACTCTCTGGAAACACCATATATTTT. Translating gives CASSLRPQELSGNTIYF. The full variable domain, rest sourced from reference TRBV7-2 and TRBJ1-3, is GAGVSQSPSNKVTEKGKDVELRCDPISGHTALYWYRQSLGQGLEFLIYFQGNSAPDKSGLPSDRFSAERTGGSVSTLTIQRTQQEDSAVYLCASSLRPQELSGNTIYFGEGSWLTVV.

The genes are TRBV6-2 or TRBV6-3 and TRBJ1-1; weak D call: TRBD1 (6 bases). CDR1 and CDR2 from the germline V gene are MNHEY and SVGEGT. The CDR3 sequence is 17 residues long. The ends were cut back, 2 bases at V and 2 bases at J, with 18 bases in the middle. For the CDR3, the DNA is TGTGCCAGCAGTTACGATTGGGGGCGTGTTATCAACACTGAAGCTTTCTTT. Translating it yields CASSYDWGRVINTEAFF.

About this clonotype itself: A junction boundary mismatches the germline segment, possibly from a read error. The CDR3 DNA is TGTGCCAGCAGTCTAGCGGCGGTCGTAGAGACCCAGTACTTC. Protein: CASSLAAVVETQYF. The chain combines TRBV12-3 or TRBV12-4 with TRBJ2-5; 7 bases match TRBD2. The CDR3 runs to 14 residues.

This clonotype was detected only a few times. V gene TRBV28 combines with J gene TRBJ1-3; D gene ambiguous. Germline V CDR1 and CDR2: MDHEN, SYDVKM. The CDR3 contains 15 residues. V was pared by 3 bases and J by 6 bases, with 15 bases between. The CDR3: CASSFGRGRKNTIYF. DNA for the CDR3: TGTGCCAGCAGTTTTGGCAGAGGGAGAAAAAACACCATATATTTT.

This clonotype was seen a handful of times. J is TRBJ1-1 and V is TRBV15; 8 bases are shared with TRBD1. CDR1 and CDR2 from the germline V gene are LNHNV and YYDKDF (reference sequence). The CDR3 totals 13 residues. Trimming removed 5 bases from V and 8 bases from J; junction bases left unmatched: 7. Here the CDR3 DNA reads TGTGCCACCAGCCTCGACAGGGGTAACGAAGCTTTCTTT. This translates into CATSLDRGNEAFF.

Only a few counts were recorded for this clonotype. The chain uses TRBV30 and TRBJ1-1; the match to TRBD1 covers 7 bases. CDR3 length: 15 amino acids. Germline-derived CDR1 and CDR2 are GTSNPN and SVGIG (reference sequence). The ends lost 0 bases at V and 0 bases at J; junction bases unmatched: 4. CDR3 amino acids: CAWSVWTGLNTEAFF. The CDR3 DNA is TGTGCCTGGAGTGTATGGACAGGTCTGAACACTGAAGCTTTCTTT.

This chain links TRBV5-1 with TRBJ2-7; no reliable D call. The V gene's germline CDR1 is SGHRS and CDR2 YFSETQ. The CDR3 length is 12 residues. Trimming shortened V by 7 bases and J by 2 bases, and 10 bases separated the two germline ends. CDR3 in DNA: TGCGCCAGCCGATACGGTACCTACGAGCAGTACTTC. Translated: CASRYGTYEQYF.

The V and J genes are TRBV6-1 and TRBJ2-7; 7 bases align to TRBD2. This CDR3 comprises 15 residues. Germline trimming cut 0 bases from V and 4 bases from J; bases unmatched to any gene: 6. CDR1 MNHNS and CDR2 SASEGT come from the germline V gene. The CDR3 protein is CASSEAVGGWYEQYF. CDR3 in DNA: TGTGCCAGCAGTGAAGCGGTCGGGGGGTGGTACGAGCAGTACTTC.

J is TRBJ2-2 and V is TRBV9; no definite D call. In germline, CDR1 is SGDLS, CDR2 YYNGEE. The CDR3 extends over 16 amino acids. V was cut by 3 bases and J by 2 bases, with 14 bases left in between. CDR3 sequence: CASSGGLKGNTGELFF. The CDR3 nucleotides are TGTGCCAGCAGCGGGGGTCTTAAGGGCAACACCGGGGAGCTGTTTTTT.